This is a list of T cell receptor beta chains from one sample in a study of technical replicates of blood from several donors. Clones were read by immunoSEQ multiplex PCR, and TCRdb kept only the in-frame ones, dropping some. Of 60,000 to 85,000 clones in the sample, approximately 93% were seen once. Sequenced input: T cells isolated from PBMCs. The receptors here all came from a human donor in good health. The CDR3 runs from the conserved cysteine through the conserved F or W. A D gene is named only where the DNA matches it firmly. Size tells how often a clone was seen (once, few, many) or the class of an expanded clone, and some rows leave it out.

length: 15
V: TRBV5-6
size: once
D: .
J: TRBJ1-2
DNA: TGTGCCAGCAGCTTGGCCAGGGTAGCCCCCTATGGCTACACCTTC
CDR3: CASSLARVAPYGYTF

length: 12
V: TRBV7-2
size: .
D: .
J: TRBJ2-7
DNA: TGTGCCAGCAGCTCCTACAGGGACGAGCAGTACTTC
CDR3: CASSSYRDEQYF

length: 19
V: TRBV2
size: .
D: TRBD2
J: TRBJ2-6
DNA: TGTGCCAGCAGTGAACCTTGGGCGGGGGGGAACTCTGGGGCCAACGTCCTGACTTTC
CDR3: CASSEPWAGGNSGANVLTF

length: 13
V: TRBV2
size: .
D: .
J: TRBJ1-4
DNA: TGTGCCAGCATCAGGTTACAGAATGAAAAACTGTTTTTT
CDR3: CASIRLQNEKLFF

length: 17
V: TRBV7-8
size: .
D: TRBD1
J: TRBJ1-5
DNA: TGTGCCAGCAGCTTAATCGCGACAGGGTATAGCAATCAGCCCCAGCATTTT
CDR3: CASSLIATGYSNQPQHF

length: 16
V: TRBV19
size: .
D: TRBD2
J: TRBJ2-1
DNA: TGTGCCAGTAGTCTAGTATCACTAGCGGTTAACAATGAGCAGTTCTTC
CDR3: CASSLVSLAVNNEQFF

length: 16
V: TRBV9
size: .
D: TRBD1
J: TRBJ1-5
DNA: TGTGCCAGCAGCCCCGGACAGGGGGGAAGCAATCAGCCCCAGCATTTT
CDR3: CASSPGQGGSNQPQHF

length: 13
V: TRBV30
size: .
D: TRBD1
J: TRBJ1-1
DNA: TGTGCCTTGATTCCTTCAGGGGGCACTGAAGCTTTCTTT
CDR3: CALIPSGGTEAFF

length: 16
V: TRBV2
size: .
D: TRBD2
J: TRBJ2-1
DNA: TGTGCCAGCAGCGTACTATCTAGCGGGAGGACCAATGAGCAGTTCTTC
CDR3: CASSVLSSGRTNEQFF

length: 14
V: TRBV6-5
size: .
D: TRBD1
J: TRBJ1-2
DNA: TGTGCCAGCACCTCACTCGACAGGGTCAATGGCTACACCTTC
CDR3: CASTSLDRVNGYTF

length: 15
V: TRBV7-2
size: once
D: TRBD2
J: TRBJ2-2
DNA: TGTGCCAGCAGCTTAGAATTAGCGGGGACCGGGGAGCTGTTTTTT
CDR3: CASSLELAGTGELFF

length: 18
V: TRBV14
size: .
D: TRBD2
J: TRBJ2-1
DNA: TGTGCCAGCAGCCAAGGATCTAGCGGCCGATTCTCCTACAATGAGCAGTTCTTC
CDR3: CASSQGSSGRFSYNEQFF

length: 16
V: TRBV9
size: .
D: .
J: TRBJ1-3
DNA: TGTGCCAGCAGCGTAGAGGGAGGGGAGATTGGAAACACCATATATTTT
CDR3: CASSVEGGEIGNTIYF

length: 10
V: TRBV6-5
size: .
D: .
J: TRBJ2-7
DNA: TGTGCCAGCACAGGGAACGAGCAGTACTTC
CDR3: CASTGNEQYF

length: 14
V: TRBV4-1
size: .
D: .
J: TRBJ2-2
DNA: TGCGCCAGCAGCCATGGGAGGTACACCGGGGAGCTGTTTTTT
CDR3: CASSHGRYTGELFF

length: 13
V: TRBV9
size: .
D: .
J: TRBJ2-7
DNA: TGTGCCAGCAGCGTAGGGCCAGGGGACGAGCAGTACTTC
CDR3: CASSVGPGDEQYF

length: 13
V: TRBV6-5
size: .
D: TRBD1
J: TRBJ1-2
DNA: TGTGCCAGCAGAACGCAACAGGGGAATGGCTACACCTTC
CDR3: CASRTQQGNGYTF

length: 20
V: TRBV19
size: .
D: TRBD1
J: TRBJ1-4
DNA: TGTGCCAGTACTAACGGGAGGTCCAGGGGGCATGGTCTCACTAATGAAAAACTGTTTTTT
CDR3: CASTNGRSRGHGLTNEKLFF

length: 11
V: TRBV30
size: .
D: .
J: TRBJ2-7
DNA: TGTGCCTGGAGTGTAGGAGTTGAGCAGTACTTC
CDR3: CAWSVGVEQYF

length: 15
V: TRBV6-5
size: .
D: .
J: TRBJ1-3
DNA: TGTGCCAGCAGTTACTCGAACAGGGCTGGAAACACCATATATTTT
CDR3: CASSYSNRAGNTIYF

length: 18
V: TRBV12-2
size: .
D: .
J: TRBJ1-5
DNA: TGTGCAAGTCGCTTACGAGAGAGGGGGCTTGATAGCAATCAGCCCCAGCATTTT
CDR3: CASRLRERGLDSNQPQHF

length: 15
V: TRBV2
size: .
D: TRBD1
J: TRBJ1-2
DNA: TGTGCCAGCAGTGATTTGGGACAGGTCAACTATGGCTACACCTTC
CDR3: CASSDLGQVNYGYTF

length: 14
V: TRBV28
size: .
D: .
J: TRBJ1-2
DNA: TGTGCCAGCAGTTTCGCGGACTCAATTTTGGGCTACACCTTC
CDR3: CASSFADSILGYTF

length: 15
V: TRBV5-6
size: once
D: TRBD1
J: TRBJ1-5
DNA: TGTGCCAGCAGCCGGATTGACAGGGACGATCAGCCCCAGCATTTT
CDR3: CASSRIDRDDQPQHF

length: 16
V: TRBV18
size: .
D: TRBD1
J: TRBJ1-3
DNA: TGTGCCAGCTCGCCGGGACAGGCGCTCTCTGGAAACACCATATATTTT
CDR3: CASSPGQALSGNTIYF

length: 14
V: TRBV11-3
size: .
D: .
J: TRBJ2-7
DNA: TGTGCCAGCAGCTTAAGTAGGGGTACCTACGAGCAGTACTTC
CDR3: CASSLSRGTYEQYF

length: 13
V: TRBV4-2
size: .
D: .
J: TRBJ2-7
DNA: TGTGCCAGCAGCCAAGAACTTGCGCTCGAGCAGTACTTC
CDR3: CASSQELALEQYF

length: 13
V: TRBV19
size: .
D: .
J: TRBJ2-7
DNA: TGTGCCAGTAGTGTACAAGGGGTTCGGGAGCAGTACTTC
CDR3: CASSVQGVREQYF

length: 13
V: TRBV9
size: .
D: TRBD2
J: TRBJ2-7
DNA: TGTGCCAGCTCGACTAGCGGGGGCTACGAGCAGTACTTC
CDR3: CASSTSGGYEQYF

length: 14
V: TRBV9
size: .
D: TRBD1
J: TRBJ1-1
DNA: TGTGCCAGCAGCCCGGGACAGGCCAACACTGAAGCTTTCTTT
CDR3: CASSPGQANTEAFF

length: 12
V: TRBV5-6
size: .
D: .
J: TRBJ2-2
DNA: TGTGCCAGCACTACCCGAACCGGGGAGCTGTTTTTT
CDR3: CASTTRTGELFF

length: 14
V: TRBV19
size: .
D: .
J: TRBJ2-7
DNA: TGTGCCAGTAGTATAGATGCAGGGATCTACGAGCAGTACTTC
CDR3: CASSIDAGIYEQYF

length: 13
V: TRBV30
size: .
D: .
J: TRBJ1-3
DNA: TGTGCCTTCCGAGACAGAGATGGAAACACCATATATTTT
CDR3: CAFRDRDGNTIYF

length: 15
V: TRBV6-5
size: .
D: TRBD1
J: TRBJ1-5
DNA: TGTGCCAGCAGTCAGGGACAGGGCCGAGGTCAGCCCCAGCATTTT
CDR3: CASSQGQGRGQPQHF

length: 17
V: TRBV11-1
size: .
D: TRBD2
J: TRBJ2-3
DNA: TGTGCCAGCAGCATAGGATGGCTAGCGGGTGACACAGATACGCAGTATTTT
CDR3: CASSIGWLAGDTDTQYF

length: 15
V: TRBV6-1
size: .
D: TRBD2
J: TRBJ2-7
DNA: TGTGCCAGCAGTGAAGCAGGACTAGCATCCTACGAGCAGTACTTC
CDR3: CASSEAGLASYEQYF

length: 14
V: TRBV5-8
size: .
D: .
J: TRBJ1-1
DNA: TGTGCCAGCAGCTTGGGTACAGGGAACACTGAAGCTTTCTTT
CDR3: CASSLGTGNTEAFF

length: 15
V: TRBV6-6
size: .
D: TRBD2
J: TRBJ2-7
DNA: TGTGCCAGCAGCCATACTAGCGGGGTCCCCTACGAGCAGTACTTC
CDR3: CASSHTSGVPYEQYF

length: 15
V: TRBV28
size: .
D: TRBD1
J: TRBJ2-7
DNA: TGTGCCAGCAGATCGGACAGGACCCCTTGGAGTGAGCAGTACTTC
CDR3: CASRSDRTPWSEQYF

length: 16
V: TRBV5-4
size: .
D: TRBD2
J: TRBJ2-1
DNA: TGTGCCAGCAGCTTGGGTCGAGCGGGAGTACCCAATGAGCAGTTCTTC
CDR3: CASSLGRAGVPNEQFF

length: 13
V: TRBV19
size: .
D: TRBD1
J: TRBJ1-5
DNA: TGTGCCAGTATGGGACAGGCTTATCAGCCCCAGCATTTT
CDR3: CASMGQAYQPQHF

length: 14
V: TRBV27
size: .
D: .
J: TRBJ1-1
DNA: TGTGCCAGCAGTCAAAACCCAGGCCACACTGAAGCTTTCTTT
CDR3: CASSQNPGHTEAFF

length: 14
V: TRBV6-1
size: .
D: TRBD2
J: TRBJ2-1
DNA: TGTGCCAGCAGGGGGACTATCTCCTACAATGAGCAGTTCTTC
CDR3: CASRGTISYNEQFF

length: 16
V: TRBV6-1
size: .
D: .
J: TRBJ2-4
DNA: TGTGCCAGCAGTGAATTCGGGGAAAGGGCCAAAAACATTCAGTACTTC
CDR3: CASSEFGERAKNIQYF

length: 13
V: TRBV9
size: .
D: .
J: TRBJ2-1
DNA: TGTGCCAGCAGCGAGGGGGTGGGGAACGAGCAGTTCTTC
CDR3: CASSEGVGNEQFF

length: 16
V: TRBV15
size: .
D: TRBD2
J: TRBJ2-7
DNA: TGTGCCACCAGCGGACTACTTCAGGGAGGGGCTCCCGAGCAGTACTTC
CDR3: CATSGLLQGGAPEQYF